What follows are 25 T cell receptor beta chains derived from one specimen sequenced in a study of OX40 agonist ivuxolimab in advanced cancers. The protocol used for the library was the immunoSEQ multiplex PCR assay. The source is immuneACCESS, and TCRdb retained only in-frame sequences with V and J called. Part of the clones is not carried over; for the studies checked, unresolved V genes explain less than half of this, and the remainder is unexplained. This sample is represented by approximately 46,000 clones; 75% to 80% of them were singletons. The ten largest account for about 2.7% of the sample. The sequences come from CD4+ or CD8+ T cells sorted from blood, collected in a trial of the OX40 agonist ivuxolimab. These receptor sequences come from an adult with an advanced solid tumor such as melanoma, head and neck, liver or kidney cancer.

V and J are TRBV10-2 and TRBJ2-5; 13 nucleotides match TRBD2. The length of the CDR3 is 18 residues. V shed 3 bases, J shed 9 bases, and the junction held 16 bases outside the gene matches. Germline V gives CDR1 WSHSY, CDR2 SAAADI. The CDR3 nucleotides are TGCGCCAGCAGTGACCTCCCCGGGAGACTAGCGGGGGGAAAGGCCCAGTACTTC. Protein: CASSDLPGRLAGGKAQYF.

The rearrangement uses TRBV5-1 and TRBJ2-2; 8 nucleotides line up with TRBD2. J lost 4 bases, V lost 1 base, and 9 bases had no gene match. CDR1 is SGHRS and CDR2 is YFSETQ in the germline V gene. CDR3 length equals 17 residues. This chain's CDR3 is CASSLLPAGDLTGELFF. The CDR3 nucleotides are TGCGCCAGCAGCTTGTTACCAGCGGGAGACCTCACCGGGGAGCTGTTTTTT.

To note about this clone: A read error may account for a junction end that differs from germline. The chain employs TRBV6-1 and TRBJ2-7; a weak D match, TRBD2 (5 bases). The CDR3 runs 14 residues. In germline, CDR1 is MNHNS, CDR2 SASEGT. Written as DNA, the CDR3 is TGTGCCAGCAGTATACCAGGACCGGGGTACGCGCAGTACTTC. It is translated as CASSIPGPGYAQYF.

CDR3 nucleotide sequence: TGTGCCAGCAGCCCGCTGAACCGGGAGGGGACCCAGTACTTC. It translates to CASSPLNREGTQYF. The rearrangement links TRBV7-9 to TRBJ2-5; TRBD2 matches 8 bases. The CDR3 spans 14 residues. The junction had 9 bases not matched to a gene; V was cut back by 5 bases and J by 7 bases. CDR1 and CDR2 (germline): SEHNR, FQNEAQ (reference sequence).

This clone has a handful of counts. The chain carries TRBV6-1 and TRBJ2-1, with 7 bases aligning to TRBD1. The CDR3 consists of 15 residues. Germline lookup yields CDR1 MNHNS and CDR2 SASEGT. With 2 bases clipped from V and 5 bases from J, the junction kept 6 bases outside the gene matches. The CDR3 sequence is CASSEKGQIHNEQFF. The DNA for the CDR3 is TGTGCCAGCAGTGAAAAGGGACAGATACACAATGAGCAGTTCTTC.

The genes are TRBV7-9 and TRBJ2-5, with TRBD2 matching over 9 bases. This CDR3 region has 19 residues. V shed 3 bases and J 6 bases; nucleotides not matched to a gene: 20. Germline V gene sequence: CDR1 SEHNR, CDR2 FQNEAQ (reference sequence). The CDR3, as DNA: TGTGCCAGCAGCTTCGTGACAGGGCCTGCGGGAGGGCCGAAGCAGACCCAGTACTTC. As protein: CASSFVTGPAGGPKQTQYF.

CDR3 DNA: TGTGCCAGCACCGGAGGTAGCGGTTTCTACGAGCAGTACTTC. It translates to CASTGGSGFYEQYF. The chain recombines TRBV19 with TRBJ2-7, with TRBD2 as a possible D gene (6 bases). The CDR3 has 14 residues. Per the germline V gene, CDR1 is LNHDA and CDR2 is SQIVND (reference sequence). V gave up 9 bases and J gave up 3 bases, with 18 bases separating them.

The chain combines TRBV19 with TRBJ2-7, with D possibly TRBD1 on 6 matching bases. This CDR3 has 12 amino acids. V was trimmed by 5 bases and J by 4 bases, leaving 9 bases between them. Germline CDR1 LNHDA, CDR2 SQIVND (reference sequence). CDR3 amino acids: CASSPQGYEQYF. CDR3 DNA sequence: TGTGCCAGTAGTCCACAGGGATACGAGCAGTACTTC.

This rearrangement joins TRBV6-5 to TRBJ1-5; no clear D. Between the trimmed V and J ends, which lost 8 bases and 3 bases, there was a span of 5 bases. This CDR3 region has 11 residues. The V gene's germline CDR1 is MNHEY and CDR2 SVGAGI. The CDR3 spells CASGPNQPQHF. The CDR3 DNA follows: TGTGCCAGCGGACCCAATCAGCCCCAGCATTTT.

The rearrangement links TRBV5-1 to TRBJ2-5; 7 nucleotides line up with TRBD1. J gave up 2 bases and V 4 bases, and 8 bases lay outside the gene matches. Germline V gene sequence: CDR1 SGHRS, CDR2 YFSETQ. The CDR3 runs to 15 residues. This chain's CDR3 is CASSRQGSMQETQYF. As DNA, the CDR3 is TGCGCCAGCAGCCGACAGGGTTCTATGCAAGAGACCCAGTACTTC. The full variable domain, its missing parts supplied by reference TRBV5-1 and TRBJ2-5, is KAGVTQTPRYLIKTRGQQVTLSCSPISGHRSVSWYQQTPGQGLQFLFEYFSETQRNKGNFPGRFSGRQFSNSRSEMNVSTLELGDSALYLCASSRQGSMQETQYFGPGTRLLVL.

The V call is TRBV28, the J call TRBJ2-4; D may correspond to TRBD1 or TRBD2 (5 bases each). Deletions cut 3 bases from V and 0 bases from J, with 18 bases between. Per the germline V gene, CDR1 is MDHEN and CDR2 is SYDVKM. The CDR3 has 18 amino acids. The CDR3 DNA reads TGTGCCAGCAGTTTGATATCGTGGGGCGGGCGAGCCAAAAACATTCAGTACTTC. Its protein is CASSLISWGGRAKNIQYF.

DNA for the CDR3: TGTGCCAGCAGTCTAGCGGGAGCACATAATGAGCAGTTCTTC. It specifies CASSLAGAHNEQFF. This chain links TRBV28 with TRBJ2-1; 10 nucleotides line up with TRBD2. With V trimmed by 5 bases and J by 7 bases, 5 bases remained unmatched. Germline CDR1 and CDR2: MDHEN and SYDVKM. The CDR3 has 14 residues.

This clone was seen a handful of times. This chain connects TRBV7-8 to TRBJ2-7; unclear D gene. The CDR3 runs 13 residues. Trimming shortened V by 5 bases and J by 6 bases, and 14 bases separated the two germline ends. Germline assignment: CDR1 SGHVS and CDR2 FQNEAQ. The CDR3: CASSMAVLAEQYF. Here the CDR3 DNA reads TGTGCCAGCAGCATGGCAGTCCTTGCCGAGCAGTACTTC.

The J gene is TRBJ2-1, the V gene TRBV7-9; D uncertain. V lost 2 bases, J lost 9 bases, and 14 bases lay in between. This CDR3 has 14 amino acids. CDR1 is SEHNR, CDR2 FQNEAQ, per germline (reference sequence). CDR3 DNA: TGTGCCAGCAGCTTATCATCCCGATTCAGTGAGCAGTTCTTC. This encodes CASSLSSRFSEQFF.

This clone was counted a single time. V gene TRBV21-1 combines with J gene TRBJ2-7; the table names TRBD2, a call not compared with the DNA. TRBV21-1 is listed as a pseudogene. The CDR3 sequence is 17 residues long. CDR3: CASSKECRGALPYEQYF. DNA for the CDR3: TGTGCCAGCAGCAAAGAGTGTCGGGGGGCGCTCCCCTACGAGCAGTACTTC.

This chain joins TRBV6-1 and TRBJ2-4; D not resolved. The V end was cut by 6 bases, the J end by 6 bases, with 15 bases between. The CDR3 spans 14 residues. Germline loops: CDR1 MNHNS, CDR2 SASEGT. CDR3 nucleotides: TGTGCCAGCAGCGAACCCTCAAACATAAACATTCAGTACTTC. Protein product: CASSEPSNINIQYF.

In this sample, this clone is medium-sized. The chain links TRBV7-8 to TRBJ1-3; no clear D gene. Between the trimmed V and J ends, which lost 1 base and 2 bases, there was a span of 12 bases. The CDR3 totals 16 residues. Germline V gene sequence: CDR1 SGHVS, CDR2 FQNEAQ. As DNA, the CDR3 is TGTGCCAGCAGCTTAGTTCCACGAGGGACTGGAAACACCATATATTTT. Its translation is CASSLVPRGTGNTIYF. Filled out from reference TRBV7-8 and TRBJ1-3, the complete variable domain reads GAGVSQSPRYKVAKRGQDVALRCDPISGHVSLFWYQQALGQGPEFLTYFQNEAQLDKSGLPSDRFFAERPEGSVSTLKIQRTQQEDSAVYLCASSLVPRGTGNTIYFGEGSWLTVV.

The V gene is TRBV6-1, the J gene TRBJ1-2, with 7 bases identical to TRBD1. This CDR3 comprises 12 residues. CDR1 and CDR2 from the germline V gene are MNHNS and SASEGT. The ends lost 6 bases at V and 6 bases at J; junction bases unmatched: 4. This CDR3 reads CASSITGDGYTF. The CDR3, as DNA: TGTGCCAGCAGCATTACAGGGGATGGCTACACCTTC.

This chain connects TRBV6-1 to TRBJ1-5, with TRBD1 as a possible D gene (5 bases). The V gene's germline CDR1 is MNHNS and CDR2 SASEGT. The V and J ends lost 2 bases and 3 bases respectively, with 11 bases between them. CDR3 length: 15 residues. In nucleotides, the CDR3 is TGTGCCAGCAGTGAATCAGGGCACGTCAATCAGCCCCAGCATTTT. Amino acids: CASSESGHVNQPQHF.

The V and J genes are TRBV11-3 and TRBJ2-5; 8 bases match TRBD2. The V gene's germline CDR1 is SGHNT and CDR2 YENEEA. Unmatched junction bases numbered 6, after V lost 5 bases and J lost 7 bases. CDR3 size: 13 residues. CDR3 in amino acids: CASSASGRGTQYF. CDR3 bases: TGTGCCAGCAGCGCCAGCGGGAGAGGGACCCAGTACTTC.

The sample holds one count of this clone. This rearrangement joins TRBV5-1 to TRBJ1-3; 7 nucleotides agree with TRBD1. V shed 4 bases, J shed 2 bases, and the junction held 9 bases outside the gene matches. Looked up from germline, CDR1 is SGHRS and CDR2 is YFSETQ. The CDR3 totals 16 residues. The CDR3 region has the DNA TGCGCCAGCAGCAGTGGACAGGTGGCACCTGGAAACACCATATATTTT. This translates into CASSSGQVAPGNTIYF.

The V gene is TRBV7-9, the J gene TRBJ2-7, with D perhaps TRBD1 (5 bases). CDR3 length equals 12 residues. Trimming removed 3 bases from V and 6 bases from J, with 9 bases in between. Germline CDR1 SEHNR, CDR2 FQNEAQ (reference sequence). CDR3 sequence (DNA): TGTGCCAGCAGCTTTAGTGGGGCCGAGCAGTACTTC. This codes for CASSFSGAEQYF.

This clone occurred a few times. The chain has TRBV11-3 and TRBJ2-2; TRBD1 might be the D (5 bases). V gave up 4 bases and J gave up 6 bases, with 18 bases separating them. Germline V gene data show CDR1 as SGHNT and CDR2 as YENEEA. This CDR3 is built from 16 residues. CDR3 in DNA: TGTGCCAGCAGCTCGCCAAGGGGTAATGGTGCCGGGGAGCTGTTTTTT. The encoded protein is CASSSPRGNGAGELFF.

The chain uses TRBV7-6 and TRBJ2-7; 13 nucleotides agree with TRBD2. V trimming: 4 bases; J trimming: 4 bases; junction bases outside the gene matches: 7. The CDR3 has 16 residues. Germline V gene sequence: CDR1 SGHVS, CDR2 FNYEAQ. The CDR3 here is CASSSSTSGRGYEQYF. The CDR3 nucleotides read TGTGCCAGCAGCTCCAGTACTAGCGGGAGGGGATACGAGCAGTACTTC.

This chain connects TRBV6-4 to TRBJ2-2; D is undetermined. The germline V gene has CDR1 MRHNA and CDR2 SNTAGT. V was cut by 8 bases and J by 2 bases, with 6 bases left in between. This CDR3 contains 12 residues. The CDR3 DNA follows: TGTGCCAGCGGAGCAAACACCGGGGAGCTGTTTTTT. This translates into CASGANTGELFF.